This T cell receptor beta chain was recovered during a study of cytomegalovirus exposure and HLA in healthy donors. The wider study: Early on, a data release was issued that held roughly 86 million unique TCRs from HLA-typed donors. General study findings and limits: Later on, an analysis tied 18,000 or so TCR beta sequences to HLA alleles at 0.05 false discovery rate. Based on reports, TCR beta sequences accurately predicted HLA-A and HLA-B alleles for most subjects.

Nominally healthy donors were sampled, though unrecorded immune exposures were likely. Primers: 60 Vbeta forward and 13 Jbeta reverse. Method: immunoSEQ multiplex PCR; TCRdb's copy keeps in-frame clones and lacks some. The table shows 100,000 or so clones, with 78% occurring only once. This clone was seen a few times. What it binds is unknown. Sequences were obtained from PBMCs. This receptor was obtained from a male donor in good health and CMV-seronegative.

CDR3 DNA sequence: TGTGCCAGCAGCTTGGTCGACAGGGATGAGACCCAGTACTTC. Translating it yields CASSLVDRDETQYF. This chain links TRBV5-6 with TRBJ2-5; 7 bases are shared with TRBD1. CDR3 size: 14 residues. V shed 0 bases and J 5 bases; nucleotides not matched to a gene: 4. Germline CDR1 and CDR2: SGHDT and YYEEEE.